Each of the 16 T cell receptor beta chains below was sequenced from the same sample in a study of CXCR3-negative and CXCR3-positive naive CD8 T cells (dated by TCRdb to the late 2010s). The sample was run on a NextSeq 550. The Human TCR Profiling Kit (MiLaboratory) was used to prepare UMI-labeled 5' RACE TRB cDNA libraries. The reads were reprocessed in TCRdb, with one entry per CDR3 protein sequence and no accompanying DNA. The sample table includes about 130,000 distinct CDR3 sequences. Nearly 0.5% of the sample is held by the ten biggest clonotypes. Sequenced input: naive CXCR3- CD8+ T cells from blood. The cell subset or site label corresponds to: CD45RO-CCR7+CD27+CD95- naive CD8+ T cells lacking CXCR3 (TNR3-). The receptor source for this set is a human donor in good health. Some clones in this sample may be carry-over from other donors' samples.

The chain is built from TRBV6-5 and TRBJ2-1; TCRdb selects TRBD1, and the lack of DNA leaves this call unchecked. CDR1 is MNHEY, CDR2 SVGAGI, per germline. The CDR3 is 15 residues long. The CDR3 reads CASSPVTGGNNEQFF.

The chain couples TRBV4-3 to TRBJ1-2; TCRdb outputs TRBD1, but without DNA this stays unchecked. The CDR3 loop spans 17 amino acids. The germline gives CDR1 LGHNA, CDR2 YSLEER. The CDR3 protein is CASSQDGRGSNDYGYTF.

This chain uses TRBV28 with TRBJ2-1; TCRdb designates TRBD1, a call that cannot be tested without DNA. Germline V gene lookup returns CDR1 MDHEN and CDR2 SYDVKM. The CDR3 has 17 residues. The CDR3 spells CASSSWVRGDRYNEQFF.

V is TRBV29-1 and J is TRBJ2-7. This CDR3 has 12 residues. Per germline, CDR1 SQVTM and CDR2 ANQGSEA. The CDR3 protein is CSVEMTGYEQYF.

V gene TRBV11-2 combines with J gene TRBJ2-7; TCRdb's assignment of TRBD1 cannot be checked, as there is no DNA. Per germline, CDR1 SGHAT and CDR2 FQNNGV. This CDR3 spans 17 amino acids. The CDR3 reads CASSSIRQGKASYEQYF.

The CDR3 is CASSLRQGLYEQYF. The chain is built from TRBV28 and TRBJ2-7; absent DNA, TCRdb's TRBD2 call cannot be checked. The CDR3 is made up of 14 amino acids. Germline V lookup: CDR1 MDHEN, CDR2 SYDVKM.

The chain combines TRBV13 with TRBJ2-7; TCRdb calls TRBD1, which cannot be checked without DNA. Germline values: CDR1 PRHDT, CDR2 FYEKMQ (reference sequence). CDR3 size: 14 residues. CDR3 loop: CASSALTGDYEQYF.

The J gene is TRBJ2-1, the V gene TRBV15; TCRdb's assignment of TRBD2 cannot be checked, as there is no DNA. The CDR3 has 17 residues. Per the germline V gene, CDR1 is LNHNV and CDR2 is YYDKDF (reference sequence). The CDR3 loop is CATSAGASVRSYNEQFF. Variable domain in full (rest from reference TRBV15 and TRBJ2-1): DAMVIQNPRYQVTQFGKPVTLSCSQTLNHNVMYWYQQKSSQAPKLLFHYYDKDFNNEADTPDNFQSRRPNTSFCFLDIRSPGLGDTAMYLCATSAGASVRSYNEQFFGPGTRLTVL.

The chain has TRBV29-1 and TRBJ2-2. Germline assignment: CDR1 SQVTM and CDR2 ANQGSEA. There are 13 residues in the CDR3. CDR3 protein: CSVVQADTGELFF.

The chain couples TRBV5-6 to TRBJ2-5; lacking DNA, the TRBD2 call made by TCRdb goes unchecked. Per the germline V gene, CDR1 is SGHDT and CDR2 is YYEEEE. This CDR3 spans 14 amino acids. CDR3 amino acids: CASSLGQGGETQYF.

V usage is TRBV4-3 and J usage is TRBJ2-7; TCRdb designates TRBD1, a call that cannot be tested without DNA. The CDR3 is 17 amino acids. Germline V gene sequence: CDR1 LGHNA, CDR2 YSLEER. CDR3 in amino acids: CASSQEGVGGGVYEQYF.

The chain employs TRBV7-6 and TRBJ2-1; TCRdb gives TRBD1 as the D gene, but with no DNA this cannot be confirmed. There are 15 residues in the CDR3. Germline V CDR1 and CDR2: SGHVS, FNYEAQ. The CDR3 loop reads CASSPRVAAYNEQFF. Full variable domain (missing parts from reference TRBV7-6 and TRBJ2-1): GAGVSQSPRYKVTKRGQDVALRCDPISGHVSLYWYRQALGQGPEFLTYFNYEAQQDKSGLPNDRFSAERPEGSISTLTIQRTEQRDSAMYRCASSPRVAAYNEQFFGPGTRLTVL.

This sequence joins TRBV14 and TRBJ2-7; lacking DNA, the TRBD2 call made by TCRdb goes unchecked. Germline loops: CDR1 SGHDN, CDR2 FVKESK. This CDR3 is 15 amino acids long. CDR3 amino acids: CASSELARPMNEQYF.

V gene TRBV29-1 combines with J gene TRBJ2-2; checking the TCRdb D call of TRBD1 is not possible without DNA. The CDR3 length is 13 residues. The germline V gene has CDR1 SQVTM and CDR2 ANQGSEA. CDR3 protein: CSVGTVNTGELFF.

The genes are TRBV4-3 and TRBJ2-7. The CDR3 has 15 amino acids. Germline lookup yields CDR1 LGHNA and CDR2 YSLEER. The CDR3 is CASSQIAGSSYEQYF.

CDR3 residues: CASSWGGRSQNIQYF. The V and J genes are TRBV19 and TRBJ2-4; TCRdb outputs TRBD1, but without DNA this stays unchecked. CDR1 is LNHDA, CDR2 SQIVND, per germline (reference sequence). The CDR3 is 15 residues long.